A selection of T cell receptor beta chains follows, all from one sample in a study of blood T cell repertoires in COVID-19. This table comes from immunoSEQ multiplex PCR, and its TCRdb copy is limited to in-frame clones, with some not included. The repertoire holds approximately 180,000 clones, with more than 70% as singletons. The sequenced sample consisted of peripheral blood. Receptors were obtained from a man aged 35 to 55 with active or convalescent COVID-19. The CDR3 runs from the conserved cysteine through the conserved F or W. The order of the fields is clone size, V gene, J gene, D gene, CDR3 DNA, CDR3 protein. D genes are given only for firm matches. A clone size is listed for some rows: how often the clone was seen (once, few, many), or a class if it is expanded.

clone size: -; V gene: TRBV6-2/TRBV6-3; J gene: TRBJ1-2; D gene: -; CDR3 DNA: TGTGCCAGCAGTTACCCACCCAGTGTAAACTATGGCTACACCTTC; CDR3 protein: CASSYPPSVNYGYTF
clone size: once; V gene: TRBV25-1; J gene: TRBJ2-7; D gene: -; CDR3 DNA: TGTGCCAGCAGTGAGTATCAGGGAATCGACGAGCAGTACTTC; CDR3 protein: CASSEYQGIDEQYF
clone size: few; V gene: TRBV18; J gene: TRBJ2-7; D gene: TRBD1; CDR3 DNA: TGTGCCAGCTCTCCCACAGGGGGCGGCGAGCAGTACTTC; CDR3 protein: CASSPTGGGEQYF
clone size: -; V gene: TRBV27; J gene: TRBJ2-7; D gene: -; CDR3 DNA: TGTGCCAGCAGTTTATCGAATTTCCAGGCATCCTACGAGCAGTACTTC; CDR3 protein: CASSLSNFQASYEQYF
clone size: -; V gene: TRBV3-1/TRBV3-2; J gene: TRBJ1-2; D gene: -; CDR3 DNA: TGTGCCAGCAGCCAAGGCAGGGGTTATGGCTACACCTTC; CDR3 protein: CASSQGRGYGYTF
clone size: -; V gene: TRBV5-1; J gene: TRBJ1-2; D gene: TRBD1; CDR3 DNA: TGCGCCAGCAGCTTGAGCCTCGGGACAGGGGGCTCGAACTATGGCTACACCTTC; CDR3 protein: CASSLSLGTGGSNYGYTF
clone size: -; V gene: TRBV2; J gene: TRBJ2-5; D gene: -; CDR3 DNA: TGTGCCAGCAGGCCCCAAGGGGTGGAGACCCAGTACTTC; CDR3 protein: CASRPQGVETQYF
clone size: -; V gene: TRBV28; J gene: TRBJ1-5; D gene: -; CDR3 DNA: TGTGCCAGCAATGACGGGGGGGCTTCGGATCAGCCCCAGCATTTT; CDR3 protein: CASNDGGASDQPQHF
clone size: once; V gene: TRBV3-1/TRBV3-2; J gene: TRBJ2-3; D gene: TRBD2; CDR3 DNA: TGTGCCGTACGGGAGGGGAGCACAGATACGCAGTATTTT; CDR3 protein: CAVREGSTDTQYF
clone size: once; V gene: TRBV24-1; J gene: TRBJ1-3; D gene: -; CDR3 DNA: TGTGCCACCAGTGATTTGCCTGTCTATGGACAAAGTAGGACTGGAAACACCATATATTTT; CDR3 protein: CATSDLPVYGQSRTGNTIYF
clone size: -; V gene: TRBV4-1; J gene: TRBJ2-7; D gene: -; CDR3 DNA: TGCGCCAGCAGCCCTGGGACAGAGCAGTACTTC; CDR3 protein: CASSPGTEQYF
clone size: -; V gene: TRBV5-5; J gene: TRBJ1-2; D gene: -; CDR3 DNA: TGTGCCAGCAGCTTAAACAGTCCCTATGGCTACACCTTC; CDR3 protein: CASSLNSPYGYTF
clone size: -; V gene: TRBV25-1; J gene: TRBJ1-6; D gene: -; CDR3 DNA: TGTGCCAGCTCCCCACTTAGCGCCTATAATTCACCCCTCCACTTT; CDR3 protein: CASSPLSAYNSPLHF
clone size: -; V gene: TRBV12-5; J gene: TRBJ2-7; D gene: -; CDR3 DNA: TGTGCTAGTGGTTTGGGACAGACGGTCTCCTACGAGCAGTACTTC; CDR3 protein: CASGLGQTVSYEQYF
clone size: -; V gene: TRBV27; J gene: TRBJ1-3; D gene: -; CDR3 DNA: TGTGCCAGCAGGCCTACAGGATTTGGTGGAAACACCATATATTTT; CDR3 protein: CASRPTGFGGNTIYF
clone size: -; V gene: TRBV5-6; J gene: TRBJ1-3; D gene: TRBD1; CDR3 DNA: TGTGCCAGCAACGCACGGACGACAGGGATCGGAAACACCATATATTTT; CDR3 protein: CASNARTTGIGNTIYF
clone size: -; V gene: TRBV11-2; J gene: TRBJ1-1; D gene: TRBD1; CDR3 DNA: TGTGCCAGCAGCTTAAGGCTGGCAGGGGGAATCGACACTGAAGCTTTCTTT; CDR3 protein: CASSLRLAGGIDTEAFF
clone size: -; V gene: TRBV7-9; J gene: TRBJ2-1; D gene: TRBD2; CDR3 DNA: TGTGCCAGCAGCTTATTCGTCACTAGCGGGAGGGGGAATGAGCAGTTCTTC; CDR3 protein: CASSLFVTSGRGNEQFF
clone size: -; V gene: TRBV11-2; J gene: TRBJ1-5; D gene: -; CDR3 DNA: TGTGCCAGCAGCTTAGCCCCCCGAGGTGAACAGCCCCAGCATTTT; CDR3 protein: CASSLAPRGEQPQHF
clone size: -; V gene: TRBV29-1; J gene: TRBJ1-1; D gene: TRBD1; CDR3 DNA: TGCAGCGTTTCCGGGACAGCCCAGTGGTCCTCTGAAGCTTTCTTT; CDR3 protein: CSVSGTAQWSSEAFF
clone size: few; V gene: TRBV7-2; J gene: TRBJ1-5; D gene: -; CDR3 DNA: TGTGCCAGCAGCTTACAACTCAATCAGCCCCAGCATTTT; CDR3 protein: CASSLQLNQPQHF
clone size: -; V gene: TRBV14; J gene: TRBJ1-2; D gene: -; CDR3 DNA: TGTGCCAGCAGCCAAGATATGGGAGTATTCTATGGCTACACCTTC; CDR3 protein: CASSQDMGVFYGYTF
clone size: -; V gene: TRBV4-1; J gene: TRBJ2-1; D gene: TRBD2; CDR3 DNA: TGCGCCAGCAGCTTCCCCGGGACTAGCCTCAACAATGAGCAGTTCTTC; CDR3 protein: CASSFPGTSLNNEQFF
clone size: once; V gene: TRBV5-1; J gene: TRBJ2-5; D gene: -; CDR3 DNA: TGCGCCAGCAGCTTGGAGCTAGCGCGGTCTGAGACCCAGTACTTC; CDR3 protein: CASSLELARSETQYF
clone size: few; V gene: TRBV6-6; J gene: TRBJ1-1; D gene: -; CDR3 DNA: TGTGCCAGCGGAATCTTAGCGAACACTGAAGCTTTCTTT; CDR3 protein: CASGILANTEAFF
clone size: -; V gene: TRBV5-4; J gene: TRBJ2-1; D gene: TRBD2; CDR3 DNA: TGTGCCAGCAGCTTGCAGACTAGCGATGACAATGAGCAGTTCTTC; CDR3 protein: CASSLQTSDDNEQFF
clone size: -; V gene: TRBV2; J gene: TRBJ1-1; D gene: -; CDR3 DNA: TGTGCCAGCCTCTATAACACTGAAGCTTTCTTT; CDR3 protein: CASLYNTEAFF
clone size: -; V gene: TRBV5-4; J gene: TRBJ2-1; D gene: TRBD2; CDR3 DNA: TGTGCCAGCAGCTTGGCAACTAGCGGGGCCTACAATGAGCAGTTCTTC; CDR3 protein: CASSLATSGAYNEQFF
clone size: once; V gene: TRBV27; J gene: TRBJ2-5; D gene: -; CDR3 DNA: TGTGCCAGCAAGCAGGGTGGCATCGCGGAGACCCAGTACTTC; CDR3 protein: CASKQGGIAETQYF